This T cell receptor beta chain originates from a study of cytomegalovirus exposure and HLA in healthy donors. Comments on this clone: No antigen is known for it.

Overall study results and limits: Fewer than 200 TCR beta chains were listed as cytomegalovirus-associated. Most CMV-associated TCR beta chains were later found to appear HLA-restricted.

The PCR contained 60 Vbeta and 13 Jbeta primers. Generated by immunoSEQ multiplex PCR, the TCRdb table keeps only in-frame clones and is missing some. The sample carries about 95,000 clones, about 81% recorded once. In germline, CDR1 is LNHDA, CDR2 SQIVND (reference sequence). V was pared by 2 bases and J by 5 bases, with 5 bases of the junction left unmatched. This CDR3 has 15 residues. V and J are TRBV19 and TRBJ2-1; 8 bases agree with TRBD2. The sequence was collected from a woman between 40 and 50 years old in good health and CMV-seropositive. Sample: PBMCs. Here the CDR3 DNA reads TGTGCCAGTAGTATAAGTCCTAGCGGGCACAATGAGCAGTTCTTC. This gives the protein CASSISPSGHNEQFF. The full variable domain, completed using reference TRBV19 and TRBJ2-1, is DGGITQSPKYLFRKEGQNVTLSCEQNLNHDAMYWYRQDPGQGLRLIYYSQIVNDFQKGDIAEGYSVSREKKESFPLTVTSAQKNPTAFYLCASSISPSGHNEQFFGPGTRLTVL.